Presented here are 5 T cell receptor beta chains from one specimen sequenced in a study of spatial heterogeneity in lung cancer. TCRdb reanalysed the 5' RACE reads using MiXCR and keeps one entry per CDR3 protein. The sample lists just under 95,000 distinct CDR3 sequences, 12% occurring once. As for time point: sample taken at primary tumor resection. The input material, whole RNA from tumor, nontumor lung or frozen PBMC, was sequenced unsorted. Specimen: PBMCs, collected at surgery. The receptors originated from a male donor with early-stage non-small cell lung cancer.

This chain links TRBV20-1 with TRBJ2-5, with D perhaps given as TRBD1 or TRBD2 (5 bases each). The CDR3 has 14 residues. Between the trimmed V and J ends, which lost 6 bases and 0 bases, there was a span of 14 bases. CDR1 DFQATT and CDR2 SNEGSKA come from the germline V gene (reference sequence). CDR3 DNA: TGCAGTGCCCCCCCATTGGGACACCAAGAGACCCAGTACTTC. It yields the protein CSAPPLGHQETQYF.

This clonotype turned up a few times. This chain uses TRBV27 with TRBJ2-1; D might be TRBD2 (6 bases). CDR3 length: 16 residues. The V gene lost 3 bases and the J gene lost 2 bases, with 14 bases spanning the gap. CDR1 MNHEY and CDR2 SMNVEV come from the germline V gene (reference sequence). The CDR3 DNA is TGTGCCAGCAGTTTGGCGGGACCGGTGACCTACAATGAGCAGTTCTTC. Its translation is CASSLAGPVTYNEQFF.

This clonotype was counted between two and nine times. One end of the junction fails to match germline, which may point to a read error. In DNA, the CDR3 is TGTGCTAGCAGCTCGAGGAGCGGGAGTAGAGAGACCCAGTACTTC. This sequence encodes CASSSRSGSRETQYF. J is TRBJ2-5 and V is TRBV7-7; 8 nucleotides agree with TRBD2. Germline CDR1 and CDR2: SSHAT and FNYEAQ (reference sequence). This CDR3 comprises 15 residues.

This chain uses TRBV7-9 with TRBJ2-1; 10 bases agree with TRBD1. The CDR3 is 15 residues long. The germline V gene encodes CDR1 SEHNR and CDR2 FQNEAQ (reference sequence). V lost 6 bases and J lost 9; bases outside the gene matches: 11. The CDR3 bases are TGTGCCAGCAGTTTCCGGGACAGGGGCTCGGGTGAGCAGTTCTTC. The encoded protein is CASSFRDRGSGEQFF.

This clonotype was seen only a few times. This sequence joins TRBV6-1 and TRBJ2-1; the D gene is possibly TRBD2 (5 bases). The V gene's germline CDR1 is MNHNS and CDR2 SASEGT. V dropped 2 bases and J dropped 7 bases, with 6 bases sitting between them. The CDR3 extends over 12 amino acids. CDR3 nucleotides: TGTGCCAGCAGTGAACGAGGGAATGAGCAGTTCTTC. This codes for CASSERGNEQFF.